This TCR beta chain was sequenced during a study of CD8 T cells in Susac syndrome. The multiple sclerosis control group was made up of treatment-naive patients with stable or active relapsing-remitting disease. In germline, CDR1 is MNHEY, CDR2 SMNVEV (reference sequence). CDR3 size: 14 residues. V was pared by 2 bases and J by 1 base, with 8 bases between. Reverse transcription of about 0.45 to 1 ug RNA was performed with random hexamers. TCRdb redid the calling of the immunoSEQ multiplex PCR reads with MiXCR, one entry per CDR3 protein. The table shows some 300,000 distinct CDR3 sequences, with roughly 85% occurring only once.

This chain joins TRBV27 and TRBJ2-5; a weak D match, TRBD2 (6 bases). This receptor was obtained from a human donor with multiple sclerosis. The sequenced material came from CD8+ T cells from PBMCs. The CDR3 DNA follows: TGTGCCAGCAGTTTAATCGGGGGCCAAGAGACCCAGTACTTC. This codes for CASSLIGGQETQYF.